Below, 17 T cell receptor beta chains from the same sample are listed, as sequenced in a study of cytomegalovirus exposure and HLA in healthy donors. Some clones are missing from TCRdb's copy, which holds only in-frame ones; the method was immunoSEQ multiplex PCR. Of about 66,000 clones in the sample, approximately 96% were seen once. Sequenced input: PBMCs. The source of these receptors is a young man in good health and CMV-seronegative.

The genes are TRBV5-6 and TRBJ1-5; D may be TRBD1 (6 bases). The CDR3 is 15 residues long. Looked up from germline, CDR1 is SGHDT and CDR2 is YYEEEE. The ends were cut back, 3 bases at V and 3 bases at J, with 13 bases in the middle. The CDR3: CASSSPGGFNQPQHF. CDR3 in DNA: TGTGCCAGCAGCTCCCCGGGGGGCTTCAATCAGCCCCAGCATTTT.

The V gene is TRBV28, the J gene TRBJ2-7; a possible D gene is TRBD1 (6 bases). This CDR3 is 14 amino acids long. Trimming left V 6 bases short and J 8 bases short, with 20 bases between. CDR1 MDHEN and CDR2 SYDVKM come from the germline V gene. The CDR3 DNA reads TGTGCCAGCAGCTCTGAGACCTACAGGGTCCAGCAGTACTTC. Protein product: CASSSETYRVQQYF.

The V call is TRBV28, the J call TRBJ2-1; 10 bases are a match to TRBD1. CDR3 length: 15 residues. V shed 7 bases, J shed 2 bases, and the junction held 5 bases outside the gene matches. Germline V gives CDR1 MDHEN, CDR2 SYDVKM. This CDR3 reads CASTPGTGAYNEQFF. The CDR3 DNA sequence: TGTGCCAGCACCCCCGGGACAGGGGCCTACAATGAGCAGTTCTTC.

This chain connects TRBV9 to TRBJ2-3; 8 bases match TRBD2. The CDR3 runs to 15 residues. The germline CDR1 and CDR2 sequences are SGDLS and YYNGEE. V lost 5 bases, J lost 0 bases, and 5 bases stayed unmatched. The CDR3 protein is CASRESGRSTDTQYF. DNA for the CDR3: TGTGCCAGCAGAGAAAGCGGGAGAAGCACAGATACGCAGTATTTT.

CDR3 sequence: CASSYSASGRDTQYF. The CDR3 DNA reads as TGTGCCAGCAGTTACTCAGCTAGCGGGAGGGATACGCAGTATTTT. The chain carries TRBV6-5 and TRBJ2-3; 11 bases line up with TRBD2. The CDR3 totals 15 residues. Trimming took 0 bases from V and 6 from J; bases not matched to a gene: 2. Germline CDR1 and CDR2: MNHEY and SVGAGI.

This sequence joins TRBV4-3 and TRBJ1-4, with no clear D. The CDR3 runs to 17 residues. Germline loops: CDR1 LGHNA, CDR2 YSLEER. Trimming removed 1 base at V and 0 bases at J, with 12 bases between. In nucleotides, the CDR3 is TGCGCCAGCAGCCAAGCATTCATCGGGACAACTAATGAAAAACTGTTTTTT. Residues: CASSQAFIGTTNEKLFF.

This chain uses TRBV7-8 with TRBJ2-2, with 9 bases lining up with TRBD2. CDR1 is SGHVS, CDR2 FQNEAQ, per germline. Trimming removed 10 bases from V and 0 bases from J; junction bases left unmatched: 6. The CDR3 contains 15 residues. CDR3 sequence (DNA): TGTGCCACCGCCACTAGCGGGTCGAACACCGGGGAGCTGTTTTTT. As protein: CATATSGSNTGELFF. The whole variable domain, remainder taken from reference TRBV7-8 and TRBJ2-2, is GAGVSQSPRYKVAKRGQDVALRCDPISGHVSLFWYQQALGQGPEFLTYFQNEAQLDKSGLPSDRFFAERPEGSVSTLKIQRTQQEDSAVYLCATATSGSNTGELFFGEGSRLTVL.

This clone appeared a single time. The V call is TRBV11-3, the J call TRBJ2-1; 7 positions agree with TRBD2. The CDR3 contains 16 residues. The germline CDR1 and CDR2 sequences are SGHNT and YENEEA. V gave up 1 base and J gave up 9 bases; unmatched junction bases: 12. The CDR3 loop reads CASSLGLREGPLEQFF. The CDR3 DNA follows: TGTGCCAGCAGCTTAGGTTTGAGGGAGGGCCCTCTTGAGCAGTTCTTC.

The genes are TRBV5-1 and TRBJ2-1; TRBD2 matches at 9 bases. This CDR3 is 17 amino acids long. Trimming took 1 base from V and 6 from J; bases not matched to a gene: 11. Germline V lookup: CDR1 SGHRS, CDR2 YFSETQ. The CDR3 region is CASSLNRLAGSSNEQFF. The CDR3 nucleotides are TGCGCCAGCAGCTTGAATCGGCTAGCGGGAAGCTCCAATGAGCAGTTCTTC.

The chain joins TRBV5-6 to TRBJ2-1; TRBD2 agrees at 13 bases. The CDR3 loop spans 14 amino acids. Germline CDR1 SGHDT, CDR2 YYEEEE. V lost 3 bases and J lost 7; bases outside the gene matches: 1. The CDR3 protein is CASSWTSGRNEQFF. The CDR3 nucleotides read TGTGCCAGCAGCTGGACTAGCGGGAGAAATGAGCAGTTCTTC.

The CDR3 protein is CASSFGRSTDTQYF. The CDR3 DNA reads as TGCGCCAGCAGCTTCGGTCGGAGCACAGATACGCAGTATTTT. The rearrangement links TRBV5-1 to TRBJ2-3; no definite D call. V was shortened by 2 bases and J by 0 bases, with 7 bases between the two germline ends. Germline V gene sequence: CDR1 SGHRS, CDR2 YFSETQ. CDR3 size: 14 residues.

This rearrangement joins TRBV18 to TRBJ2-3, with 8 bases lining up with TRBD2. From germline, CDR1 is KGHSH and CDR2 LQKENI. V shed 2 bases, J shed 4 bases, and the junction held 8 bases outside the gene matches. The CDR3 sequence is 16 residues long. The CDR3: CASSPNSGRSADTQYF. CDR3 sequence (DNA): TGTGCCAGCTCACCAAACAGCGGGAGATCCGCAGATACGCAGTATTTT. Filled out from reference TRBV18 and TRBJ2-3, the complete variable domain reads NAGVMQNPRHLVRRRGQEARLRCSPMKGHSHVYWYRQLPEEGLKFMVYLQKENIIDESGMPKERFSAEFPKEGPSILRIQQVVRGDSAAYFCASSPNSGRSADTQYFGPGTRLTVL.

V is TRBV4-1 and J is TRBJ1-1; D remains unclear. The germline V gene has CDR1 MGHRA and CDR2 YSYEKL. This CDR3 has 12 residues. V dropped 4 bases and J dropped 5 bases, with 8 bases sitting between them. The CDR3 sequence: CASSPGWTEAFF. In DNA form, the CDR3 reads TGCGCCAGCAGCCCCGGGTGGACTGAAGCTTTCTTT.

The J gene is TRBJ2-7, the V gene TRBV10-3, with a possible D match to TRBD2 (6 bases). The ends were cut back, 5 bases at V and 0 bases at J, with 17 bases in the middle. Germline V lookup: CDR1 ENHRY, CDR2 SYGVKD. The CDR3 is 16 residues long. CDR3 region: CAISLSGDGSSYEQYF. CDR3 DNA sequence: TGTGCCATCAGTCTTTCCGGGGACGGGAGCTCCTACGAGCAGTACTTC.

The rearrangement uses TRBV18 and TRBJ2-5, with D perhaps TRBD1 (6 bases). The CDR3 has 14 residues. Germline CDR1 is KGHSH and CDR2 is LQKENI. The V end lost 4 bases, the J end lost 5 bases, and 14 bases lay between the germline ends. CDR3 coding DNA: TGTGCCAGCTCACTTCCTACAGGGTTGGAGACCCAGTACTTC. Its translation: CASSLPTGLETQYF.

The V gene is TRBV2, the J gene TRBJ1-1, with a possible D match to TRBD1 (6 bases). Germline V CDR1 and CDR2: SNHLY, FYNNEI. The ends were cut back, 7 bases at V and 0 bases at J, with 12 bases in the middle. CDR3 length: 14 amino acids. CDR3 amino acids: CASKKQGLNTEAFF. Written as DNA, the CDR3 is TGTGCCAGCAAAAAACAGGGCCTGAACACTGAAGCTTTCTTT.

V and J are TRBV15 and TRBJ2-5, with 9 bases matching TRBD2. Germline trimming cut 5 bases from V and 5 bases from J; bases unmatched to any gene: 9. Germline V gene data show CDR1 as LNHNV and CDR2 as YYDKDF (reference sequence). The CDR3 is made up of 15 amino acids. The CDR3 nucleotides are TGTGCCACCAGCGTTCTAGCGGGATCAGCGGAGACCCAGTACTTC. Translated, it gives CATSVLAGSAETQYF.